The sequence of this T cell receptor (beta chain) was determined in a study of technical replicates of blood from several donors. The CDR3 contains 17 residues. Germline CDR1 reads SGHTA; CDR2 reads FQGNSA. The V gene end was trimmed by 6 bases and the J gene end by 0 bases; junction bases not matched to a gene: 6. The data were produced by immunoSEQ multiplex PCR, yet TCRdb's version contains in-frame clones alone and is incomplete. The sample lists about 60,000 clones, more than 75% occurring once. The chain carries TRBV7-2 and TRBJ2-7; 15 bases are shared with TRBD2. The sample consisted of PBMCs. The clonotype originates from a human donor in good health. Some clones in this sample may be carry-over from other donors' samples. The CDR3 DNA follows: TGTGCCAGCAGTCCTGGACTAGCGGGAGGGAGCTCCTACGAGCAGTACTTC. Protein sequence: CASSPGLAGGSSYEQYF.